This record concerns one TCR beta chain sequence. These data are taken from a study of blood T cell repertoires in COVID-19. In the study's own analysis: Estimation of nucleated cell counts was performed using reference gene primer amplification. The repertoire was sequenced with immunoSEQ multiplex PCR; TCRdb's copy has only in-frame clones and lacks some. The V and J calls and clone size were taken over from that table, and D and trimming were inferred from the DNA. The sample holds under 150,000 clones, 80% to 90% seen once. The sample taken for sequencing was peripheral blood. The clonotype comes from a man at least 80 years old with active or convalescent COVID-19.

The CDR3, as DNA: TGTGCCAGCAGTGACAGGGGGCGGGAGAGTCAGCCCCAGCATTTT. Its protein is CASSDRGRESQPQHF. The J gene is TRBJ1-5, the V gene TRBV6-1, with 8 bases matching TRBD1. The CDR3 contains 15 residues. Trimming cost V 3 bases and J 6 bases; bases outside gene matches: 7. Germline V gives CDR1 MNHNS, CDR2 SASEGT.